Listed below are T cell receptor beta chains from one sample, sequenced in a study of cytomegalovirus exposure and HLA in healthy donors. TCRdb keeps only in-frame clones here, not all; method: immunoSEQ multiplex PCR. The sample has roughly 56,000 clones, 90% to 95% seen once. The material sequenced was PBMCs. These receptors all stem from a woman aged 25 to 39 in good health and CMV-seronegative. Both conserved end residues are part of each CDR3. A D gene is named only where the DNA matches it firmly. Rows may omit the clone size; those that give it use once, few, many or a size class.

>TRBJ2-3|TRBV7-2|-|-
CASSRPFGGDTQYF
TGTGCCAGCAGCCGTCCCTTCGGGGGAGATACGCAGTATTTT
>TRBJ2-5|TRBV7-3|-|-
CASSTGLNQETQYF
TGTGCCAGCAGTACTGGACTGAACCAAGAGACCCAGTACTTC
>TRBJ1-2|TRBV4-1|-|-
CASSQRDTANYGYTF
TGCGCCAGCAGCCAACGGGACACGGCTAACTATGGCTACACCTTC
>TRBJ2-5|TRBV5-6|-|-
CASSGQGRGIETQYF
TGTGCCAGCAGCGGGCAGGGCAGGGGTATAGAGACCCAGTACTTC
>TRBJ2-2|TRBV9|-|-
CASSVARSTGELFF
TGTGCCAGCAGCGTAGCCAGGTCCACCGGGGAGCTGTTTTTT
>TRBJ1-4|TRBV5-6|once|TRBD1
CASSLSTGPANLYEKLFF
TGTGCCAGCAGCTTGTCGACAGGGCCGGCCAATTTATATGAAAAACTGTTTTTT
>TRBJ2-1|TRBV4-1|-|TRBD2
CASSQSGRADNEQFF
TGCGCCAGCAGCCAAAGCGGGAGGGCCGACAATGAGCAGTTCTTC
>TRBJ1-3|TRBV18|-|-
CASSPSGAGNTIYF
TGTGCCAGCTCACCATCAGGGGCTGGAAACACCATATATTTT
>TRBJ2-1|TRBV7-2|-|TRBD1
CASSAGQDEQFF
TGTGCCAGCAGCGCCGGACAGGATGAGCAGTTCTTC
>TRBJ2-2|TRBV6-6|-|-
CASSYLVATGELFF
TGTGCCAGCAGTTACTTGGTGGCCACCGGGGAGCTGTTTTTT
>TRBJ1-1|TRBV10-3|-|-
CAISTGTSFPEAFF
TGTGCCATCAGTACCGGGACATCCTTCCCTGAAGCTTTCTTT
>TRBJ1-1|TRBV7-9|-|-
CASSLIGGTEAFF
TGTGCCAGCAGCTTAATAGGGGGCACTGAAGCTTTCTTT
>TRBJ2-3|TRBV6-1|-|TRBD2
CASSAGLGGYTDTQYF
TGTGCCAGCAGTGCCGGACTGGGAGGGTACACAGATACGCAGTATTTT
>TRBJ2-2|TRBV7-2|few|-
CAGGAAGELFF
TGTGCGGGGGGGGCCGCCGGGGAGCTGTTTTTT
>TRBJ2-5|TRBV10-1|once|TRBD2
CASSDGTSGSHETQYF
TGCGCCAGCAGTGATGGGACTAGCGGGAGTCATGAGACCCAGTACTTC
>TRBJ1-1|TRBV5-4|-|-
CASSLETEVYTEAFF
TGTGCCAGCAGCTTGGAAACAGAAGTATACACTGAAGCTTTCTTT
>TRBJ2-6|TRBV2|-|TRBD1
CASRETGPGANVLTF
TGTGCCAGCCGTGAGACAGGGCCCGGGGCCAACGTCCTGACTTTC
>TRBJ2-7|TRBV5-1|once|TRBD2
CASRPFLAGDSYEQYF
TGCGCCAGCAGACCTTTTTTAGCGGGAGACTCTTACGAGCAGTACTTC
>TRBJ2-2|TRBV7-2|-|-
CASSLKGTGELFF
TGTGCCAGCAGCTTGAAGGGGACCGGGGAGCTGTTTTTT
>TRBJ1-1|TRBV7-3|-|-
CASSLGSSNTEAFF
TGTGCCAGCAGCCTGGGGAGCTCGAACACTGAAGCTTTCTTT
>TRBJ2-5|TRBV5-3|-|-
CASGWAGVGETQYF
TGTGCCAGTGGCTGGGCAGGGGTCGGTGAGACCCAGTACTTC
>TRBJ2-1|TRBV11-3|-|TRBD2
CASSLGTSGHNEQFF
TGTGCCAGCAGCTTAGGGACTAGCGGCCACAATGAGCAGTTCTTC